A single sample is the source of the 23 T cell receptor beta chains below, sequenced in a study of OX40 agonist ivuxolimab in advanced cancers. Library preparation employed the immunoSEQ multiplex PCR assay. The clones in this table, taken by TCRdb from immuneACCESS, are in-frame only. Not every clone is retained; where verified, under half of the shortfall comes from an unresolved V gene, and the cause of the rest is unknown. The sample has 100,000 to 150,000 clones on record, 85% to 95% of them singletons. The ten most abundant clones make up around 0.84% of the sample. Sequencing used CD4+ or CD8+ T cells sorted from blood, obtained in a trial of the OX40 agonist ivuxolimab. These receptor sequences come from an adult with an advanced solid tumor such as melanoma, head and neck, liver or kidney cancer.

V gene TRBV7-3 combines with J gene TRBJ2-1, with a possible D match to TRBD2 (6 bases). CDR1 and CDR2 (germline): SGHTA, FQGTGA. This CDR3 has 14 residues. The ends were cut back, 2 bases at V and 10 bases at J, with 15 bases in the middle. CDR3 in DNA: TGTGCCAGCAGCTTAGAAAGGAGGGCAGGCGAGCAGTTCTTC. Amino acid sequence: CASSLERRAGEQFF.

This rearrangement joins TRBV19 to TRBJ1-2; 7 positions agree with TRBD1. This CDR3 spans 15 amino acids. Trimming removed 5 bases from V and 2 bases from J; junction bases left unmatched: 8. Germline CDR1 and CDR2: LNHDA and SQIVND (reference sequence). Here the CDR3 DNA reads TGTGCCAGTAGTTTCGGACAGGTGGGAAACTATGGCTACACCTTC. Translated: CASSFGQVGNYGYTF.

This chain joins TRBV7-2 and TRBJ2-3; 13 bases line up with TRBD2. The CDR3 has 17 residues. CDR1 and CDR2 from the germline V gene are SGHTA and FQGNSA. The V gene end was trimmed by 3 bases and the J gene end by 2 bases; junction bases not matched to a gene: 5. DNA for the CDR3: TGTGCCAGCAGCTTGGGGGGGACTAGCGGGACCACAGATACGCAGTATTTT. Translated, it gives CASSLGGTSGTTDTQYF.

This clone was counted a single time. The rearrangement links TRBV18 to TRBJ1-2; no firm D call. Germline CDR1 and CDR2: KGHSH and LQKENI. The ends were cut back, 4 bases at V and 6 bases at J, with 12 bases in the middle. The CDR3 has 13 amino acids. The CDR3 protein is CASSLTTEDGYTF. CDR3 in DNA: TGTGCCAGCTCACTGACGACGGAAGATGGCTACACCTTC.

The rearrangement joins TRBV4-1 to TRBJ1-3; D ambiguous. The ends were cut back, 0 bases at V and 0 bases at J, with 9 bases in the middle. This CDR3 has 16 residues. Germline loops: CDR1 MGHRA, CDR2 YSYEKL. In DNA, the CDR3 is TGCGCCAGCAGCCAAGACTATACACTCTCTGGAAACACCATATATTTT. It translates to CASSQDYTLSGNTIYF.

The CDR3 DNA is TGTGCCAGTTCTGGACTAGCGGGAGTGGGGGAGACCCAGTACTTC. As protein: CASSGLAGVGETQYF. The chain combines TRBV5-4 with TRBJ2-5; 13 bases match TRBD2. This CDR3 contains 15 residues. CDR1 and CDR2 (germline): SGHNT, YYREEE (reference sequence). V lost 8 bases, J lost 5 bases, and 9 bases stayed unmatched.

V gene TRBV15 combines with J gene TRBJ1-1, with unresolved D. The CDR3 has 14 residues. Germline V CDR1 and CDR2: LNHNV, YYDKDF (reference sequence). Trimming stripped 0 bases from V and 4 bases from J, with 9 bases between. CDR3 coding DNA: TGTGCCACCAGCAGAGATCAATTATCCACTGAAGCTTTCTTT. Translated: CATSRDQLSTEAFF.

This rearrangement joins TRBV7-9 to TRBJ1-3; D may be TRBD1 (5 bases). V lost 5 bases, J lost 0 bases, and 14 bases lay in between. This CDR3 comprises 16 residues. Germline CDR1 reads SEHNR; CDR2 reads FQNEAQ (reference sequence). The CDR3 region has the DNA TGTGCCAGCAGCGAAGGACGGGGGATCTCTGGAAACACCATATATTTT. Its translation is CASSEGRGISGNTIYF.

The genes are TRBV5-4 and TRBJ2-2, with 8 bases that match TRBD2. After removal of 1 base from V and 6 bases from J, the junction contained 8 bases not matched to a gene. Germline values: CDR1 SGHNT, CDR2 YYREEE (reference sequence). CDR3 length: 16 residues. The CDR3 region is CASSLSAGALAGELFF. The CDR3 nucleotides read TGTGCCAGCAGCTTGTCAGCGGGAGCCCTCGCCGGGGAGCTGTTTTTT.

CDR3 loop: CASSFKGYEQYF. The CDR3 DNA sequence: TGTGCCAGCAGCTTTAAAGGGTACGAGCAGTACTTC. The gene calls are TRBV7-2 and TRBJ2-7; D is unresolved. Germline V CDR1 and CDR2: SGHTA, FQGNSA. The CDR3 is made up of 12 amino acids. Trimming cost V 3 bases and J 4 bases, with 7 bases left between them. Combining the CDR3 with reference TRBV7-2 and TRBJ2-7 gives the whole variable domain GAGVSQSPSNKVTEKGKDVELRCDPISGHTALYWYRQSLGQGLEFLIYFQGNSAPDKSGLPSDRFSAERTGGSVSTLTIQRTQQEDSAVYLCASSFKGYEQYFGPGTRLTVT.

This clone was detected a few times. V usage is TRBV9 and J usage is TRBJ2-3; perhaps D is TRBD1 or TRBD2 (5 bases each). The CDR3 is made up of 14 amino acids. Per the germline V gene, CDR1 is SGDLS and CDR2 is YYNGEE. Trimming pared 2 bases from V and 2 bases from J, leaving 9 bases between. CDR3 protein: CASSVGPSTDTQYF. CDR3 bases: TGTGCCAGCAGCGTGGGACCGTCCACAGATACGCAGTATTTT. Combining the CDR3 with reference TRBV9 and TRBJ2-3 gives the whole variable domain DSGVTQTPKHLITATGQRVTLRCSPRSGDLSVYWYQQSLDQGLQFLIQYYNGEERAKGNILERFSAQQFPDLHSELNLSSLELGDSALYFCASSVGPSTDTQYFGPGTRLTVL.

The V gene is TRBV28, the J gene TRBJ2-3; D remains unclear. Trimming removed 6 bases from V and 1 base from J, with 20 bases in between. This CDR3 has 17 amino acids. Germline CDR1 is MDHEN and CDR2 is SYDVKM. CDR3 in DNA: TGTGCCAGCAGATCCCCCCGGGTAAACCTGGGCACAGATACGCAGTATTTT. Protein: CASRSPRVNLGTDTQYF.

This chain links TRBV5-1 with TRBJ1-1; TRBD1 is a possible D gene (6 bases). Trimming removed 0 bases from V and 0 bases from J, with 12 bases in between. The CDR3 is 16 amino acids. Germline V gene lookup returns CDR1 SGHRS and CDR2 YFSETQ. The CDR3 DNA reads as TGCGCCAGCAGCTTGGTGGGGGCCGGCGTGAACACTGAAGCTTTCTTT. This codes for CASSLVGAGVNTEAFF.

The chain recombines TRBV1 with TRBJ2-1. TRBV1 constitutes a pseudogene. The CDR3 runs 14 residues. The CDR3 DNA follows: TGCACCAGCAGGAAGGGGAGCTCCTACAATGAGCAGTTCTTC. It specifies CTSRKGSSYNEQFF.

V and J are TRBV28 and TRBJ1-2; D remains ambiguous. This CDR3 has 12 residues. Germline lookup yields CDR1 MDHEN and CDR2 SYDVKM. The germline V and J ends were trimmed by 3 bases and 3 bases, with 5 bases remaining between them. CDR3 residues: CASSLSDYGYTF. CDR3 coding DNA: TGTGCCAGCAGTTTGTCCGACTATGGCTACACCTTC.

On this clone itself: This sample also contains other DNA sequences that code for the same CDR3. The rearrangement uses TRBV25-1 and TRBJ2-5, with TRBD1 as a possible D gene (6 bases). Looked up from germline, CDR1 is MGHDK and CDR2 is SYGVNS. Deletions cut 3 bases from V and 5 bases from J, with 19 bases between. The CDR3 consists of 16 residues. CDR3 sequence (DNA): TGTGCCAGCAGTGACCCTTCCACAGGGAGCGGCGAGACCCAGTACTTC. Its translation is CASSDPSTGSGETQYF.

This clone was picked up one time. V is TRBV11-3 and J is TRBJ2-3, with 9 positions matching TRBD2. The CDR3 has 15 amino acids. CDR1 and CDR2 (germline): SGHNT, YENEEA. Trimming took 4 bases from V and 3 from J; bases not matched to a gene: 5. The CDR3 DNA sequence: TGTGCCAGCAGCTCCCGAGCGGGAGGAACAGATACGCAGTATTTT. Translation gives CASSSRAGGTDTQYF.

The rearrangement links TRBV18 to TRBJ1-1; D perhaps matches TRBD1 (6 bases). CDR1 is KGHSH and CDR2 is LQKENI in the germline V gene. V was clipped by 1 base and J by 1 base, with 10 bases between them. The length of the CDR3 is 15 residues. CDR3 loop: CASSPQGGANTEAFF. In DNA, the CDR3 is TGTGCCAGCTCACCACAGGGGGGAGCGAACACTGAAGCTTTCTTT. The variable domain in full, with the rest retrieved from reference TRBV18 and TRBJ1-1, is NAGVMQNPRHLVRRRGQEARLRCSPMKGHSHVYWYRQLPEEGLKFMVYLQKENIIDESGMPKERFSAEFPKEGPSILRIQQVVRGDSAAYFCASSPQGGANTEAFFGQGTRLTVV.

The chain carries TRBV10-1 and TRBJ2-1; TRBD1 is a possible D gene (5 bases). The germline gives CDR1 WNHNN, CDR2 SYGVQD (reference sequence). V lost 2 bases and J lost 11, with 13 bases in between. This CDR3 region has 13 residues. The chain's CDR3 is CASSEPPAGKQFF. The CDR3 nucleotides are TGCGCCAGCAGTGAGCCGCCCGCAGGGAAGCAGTTCTTC.

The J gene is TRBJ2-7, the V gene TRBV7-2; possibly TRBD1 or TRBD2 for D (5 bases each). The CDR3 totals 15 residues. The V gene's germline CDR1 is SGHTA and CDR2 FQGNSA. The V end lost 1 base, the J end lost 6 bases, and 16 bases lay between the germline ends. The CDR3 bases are TGTGCCAGCAGCTTAGACCCCGCCGGGGCAAGCGAGCAGTACTTC. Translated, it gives CASSLDPAGASEQYF.

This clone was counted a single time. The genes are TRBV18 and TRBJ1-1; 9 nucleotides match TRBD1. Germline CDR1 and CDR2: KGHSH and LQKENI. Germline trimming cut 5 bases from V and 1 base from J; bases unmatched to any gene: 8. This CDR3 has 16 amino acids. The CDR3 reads CASSEIEGQGNTEAFF. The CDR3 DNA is TGTGCCAGCTCAGAAATAGAGGGACAGGGGAACACTGAAGCTTTCTTT.

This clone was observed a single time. CDR3 DNA: TGTGCCAGCAGCCAAGTGGGAGTACGGACTGGCTCTGGGGCCAACGTCCTGACTTTC. Translation gives CASSQVGVRTGSGANVLTF. This chain links TRBV5-4 with TRBJ2-6; D might be TRBD2 (5 bases). The germline CDR1 and CDR2 sequences are SGHNT and YYREEE (reference sequence). This CDR3 has 19 residues. Trimming stripped 4 bases from V and 0 bases from J, with 20 bases between.

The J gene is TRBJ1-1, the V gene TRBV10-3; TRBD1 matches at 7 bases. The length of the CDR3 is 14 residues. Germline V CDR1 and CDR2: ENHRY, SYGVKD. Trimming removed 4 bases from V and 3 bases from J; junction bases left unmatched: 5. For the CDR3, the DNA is TGTGCCATCAGTGGCATCAGGGGGGACACTGAAGCTTTCTTT. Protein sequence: CAISGIRGDTEAFF.